The 13 T cell receptor beta chains in this list originate from one sample, sequenced in a study of regulatory T cells in long-lasting Graves disease. Time point defined: newly diagnosed GD, antithyroid drugs for less than 3 months. Extracted PBMC RNA gave rise to the TCR library. Both iRepertoire HTBI primers and Arm-PCR of CDR3 regions were used to build the TCR beta libraries. TCRdb analysed the multiplex PCR reads with MiXCR anew, one entry per CDR3 protein. The table has around 400,000 distinct CDR3 sequences, about 15% seen once. These records were also assigned to another study, of T cells in Graves' hyperthyroidism and ophthalmopathy.

The source material was peripheral blood mononuclear cells (PBMCs), sampled at new diagnosis, from a patient treated with antithyroid drugs. The origin of the receptors is a woman in her 40s with Graves disease.

The chain carries TRBV5-1 and TRBJ2-7, with a possible D match to TRBD1 (6 bases). Trimming removed 3 bases from V and 3 bases from J, with 7 bases in between. Germline V gene lookup returns CDR1 SGHRS and CDR2 YFSETQ. This CDR3 contains 12 residues. DNA for the CDR3: TGCGCCAGCAGCTCAGGGGACTACGAGCAGTACTTC. Protein product: CASSSGDYEQYF.

This clonotype was seen repeatedly, ten times or more. The rearrangement links TRBV11-2 to TRBJ2-5, with a weak D call TRBD2 (5 bases). There are 11 residues in the CDR3. The germline V and J ends were trimmed by 3 bases and 13 bases, with 12 bases remaining between them. Germline CDR1 SGHAT, CDR2 FQNNGV. In DNA form, the CDR3 reads TGTGCCAGCAGCTTTTCCGGGGTTTCGTACTTC. Protein sequence: CASSFSGVSYF.

In regard to this clonotype: With a far larger clone one base away, a read error is the likely cause. The chain links TRBV2 to TRBJ2-4; D is possibly TRBD2 (5 bases). The CDR3 sequence is 12 residues long. CDR1 and CDR2 (germline): SNHLY, FYNNEI. For the CDR3, the DNA is TGTGCCAGCAGTGATAGTTACAATGAGCGGTTCTTC. This gives the protein CASSDSYNERFF.

To note about this clonotype: Germline and junction disagree at one end, which may indicate a read error. The chain combines TRBV3-1 with TRBJ2-7; 9 positions agree with TRBD1. The germline V gene encodes CDR1 LGHDT and CDR2 YNNKEL (reference sequence). This CDR3 has 13 residues. This CDR3 reads CASSSLGGTGLRF. The CDR3 region has the DNA TGTGCCAGCAGCTCCTTGGGCGGGACAGGGCTTCGGTTC.

Ten or more counts support this clonotype. This chain connects TRBV18 to TRBJ1-5; 9 nucleotides agree with TRBD1. This CDR3 spans 15 amino acids. Germline CDR1 is KGHSH and CDR2 is LQKENI. The junction had 8 bases not matched to a gene; V was cut back by 6 bases and J by 5 bases. The CDR3 coding sequence is TGTGCCAGCTCGAGGGACAGGGAATCGCATCAGCCCCAGCATTTT. Residues: CASSRDRESHQPQHF. The complete variable domain, with remaining parts taken from reference TRBV18 and TRBJ1-5, reads NAGVMQNPRHLVRRRGQEARLRCSPMKGHSHVYWYRQLPEEGLKFMVYLQKENIIDESGMPKERFSAEFPKEGPSILRIQQVVRGDSAAYFCASSRDRESHQPQHFGDGTRLSIL.

The chain uses TRBV2 and TRBJ2-5; 10 bases are a match to TRBD1. The germline V gene has CDR1 SNHLY and CDR2 FYNNEI. Trimming cost V 8 bases and J 6 bases; bases outside gene matches: 6. This CDR3 region has 13 residues. The CDR3: CASFDRGLKTQYF. CDR3 in DNA: TGTGCCAGCTTCGACAGGGGGCTAAAGACCCAGTACTTC.

This sequence joins TRBV4-2 and TRBJ2-7, with no clear D. The CDR3 has 14 residues. Per germline, CDR1 LGHNA and CDR2 YNFKEQ. The germline V and J ends were trimmed by 0 bases and 6 bases, with 12 bases remaining between them. The CDR3 spells CASSQDGRSREQYF. The DNA of the CDR3 is TGTGCCAGCAGCCAAGACGGCAGGAGTCGCGAGCAGTACTTC.

This clonotype came up a few times. The V and J genes are TRBV20-1 and TRBJ1-1, with 10 bases lining up with TRBD1. This CDR3 is built from 14 residues. CDR1 DFQATT and CDR2 SNEGSKA come from the germline V gene (reference sequence). V was clipped by 4 bases and J by 7 bases; unmatched bases: 9. The CDR3 bases are TGCAGTGCTATAACCGGGACAGGGGTCGATGAAGCTTTCTTT. Translated: CSAITGTGVDEAFF.

This clonotype has only a few counts. The rearrangement joins TRBV6-1 to TRBJ2-1; possibly TRBD1 for D (6 bases). V lost 5 bases, J lost 1 base, and 12 bases lay in between. This CDR3 has 15 amino acids. CDR1 MNHNS and CDR2 SASEGT come from the germline V gene. The CDR3, as DNA: TGTGCCAGCAGTCCCACGACAGGTTCCTACAATGAGCAGTTCTTC. It specifies CASSPTTGSYNEQFF.

This clonotype was seen at least ten times. This rearrangement joins TRBV28 to TRBJ2-1; perhaps D is TRBD1 or TRBD2 (5 bases each). This CDR3 is built from 15 residues. Germline CDR1 MDHEN, CDR2 SYDVKM. V lost 4 bases, J lost 5 bases, and 15 bases lay in between. This chain's CDR3 is CASSSGPRGNNEQFF. DNA for the CDR3: TGTGCCAGCAGTTCGGGACCAAGAGGGAACAATGAGCAGTTCTTC.

This clonotype came up many times. The V and J genes are TRBV27 and TRBJ2-2; 10 nucleotides align to TRBD1. The V segment lost 9 bases and the J segment 7 bases; nucleotides outside the gene matches: 5. This CDR3 spans 13 amino acids. From germline, CDR1 is MNHEY and CDR2 SMNVEV (reference sequence). The CDR3 sequence is CASRQGAVGELFF. CDR3 coding DNA: TGTGCCAGTAGACAGGGGGCCGTCGGGGAGCTGTTTTTT.

This clonotype was seen more than once but under ten times. This may be a read error, as it is one base from a much larger clone. The V gene is TRBV20-1, the J gene TRBJ2-1; 12 nucleotides match TRBD2. Trimming at V came to 3 bases and at J to 5 bases, leaving 2 bases not matched to a gene. The germline V gene encodes CDR1 DFQATT and CDR2 SNEGSKA (reference sequence). CDR3 length: 14 residues. The CDR3 coding sequence is TGCAGTGCTAGGGGACTAGCGGGCAACAATGAGCAGTTCTTC. This codes for CSARGLAGNNEQFF.

On this clonotype itself: A read error may explain this, as a much larger clone is one base away. This sequence joins TRBV5-6 and TRBJ1-1; D possibly corresponds to TRBD1 (6 bases). Germline assignment: CDR1 SGHDT and CDR2 YYEEEE. CDR3 length: 14 amino acids. The CDR3 is CASSQDSMRTEASF. In nucleotides, the CDR3 is TGTGCCAGCAGCCAGGACAGTATGCGCACTGAAGCTTCCTTT.